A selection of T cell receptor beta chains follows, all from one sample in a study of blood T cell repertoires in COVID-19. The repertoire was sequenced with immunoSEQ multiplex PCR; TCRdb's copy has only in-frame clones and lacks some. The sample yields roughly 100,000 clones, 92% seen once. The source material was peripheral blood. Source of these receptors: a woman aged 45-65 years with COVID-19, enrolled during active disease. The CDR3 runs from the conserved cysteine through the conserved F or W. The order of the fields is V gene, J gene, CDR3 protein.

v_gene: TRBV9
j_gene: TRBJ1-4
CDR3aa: CASSPSSGGPTNEKLFF

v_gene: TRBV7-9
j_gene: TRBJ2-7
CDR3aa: CASSRTGGEQYF

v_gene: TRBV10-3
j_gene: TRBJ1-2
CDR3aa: CAISESNPGGAYGYTF

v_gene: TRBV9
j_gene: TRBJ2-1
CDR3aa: CASARRGGRDEQFF

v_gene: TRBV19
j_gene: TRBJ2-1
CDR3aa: CASSPDRVDNEQFF

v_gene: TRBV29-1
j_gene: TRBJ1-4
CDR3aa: CSARQGSGEKLFF

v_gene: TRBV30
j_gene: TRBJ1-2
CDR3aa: CAWTLRGFYGYTF

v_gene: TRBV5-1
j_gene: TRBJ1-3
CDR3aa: CASSLERQVLFGNTIYF

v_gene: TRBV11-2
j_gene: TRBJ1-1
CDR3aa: CASSFNRGQNTEAFF

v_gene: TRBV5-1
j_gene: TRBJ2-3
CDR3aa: CASRMGPAGDTQYF

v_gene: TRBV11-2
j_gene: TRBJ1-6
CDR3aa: CASSFEQGSSPLHF

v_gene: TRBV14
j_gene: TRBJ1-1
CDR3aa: CASSQVRGGEAFF

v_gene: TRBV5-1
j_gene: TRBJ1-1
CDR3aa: CASSLLGETEAFF

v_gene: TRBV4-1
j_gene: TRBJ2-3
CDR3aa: CASSQDMVLAGDSSTDTQYF

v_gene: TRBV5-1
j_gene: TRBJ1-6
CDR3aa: CASSHGQGINSPLHF

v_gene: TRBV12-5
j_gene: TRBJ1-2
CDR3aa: CASGFTGGDYGYTF

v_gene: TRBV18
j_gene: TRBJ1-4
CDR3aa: CASSPSRSTTNEKLFF

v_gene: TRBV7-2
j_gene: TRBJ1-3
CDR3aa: CASSTRGPSGNTIYF

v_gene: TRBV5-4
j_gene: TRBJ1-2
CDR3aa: CASSSRREGYGYTF

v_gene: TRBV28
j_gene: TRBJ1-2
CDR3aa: CASSLIQVYGYTF

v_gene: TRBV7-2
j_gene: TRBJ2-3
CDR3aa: CASSLGSQNTQYF

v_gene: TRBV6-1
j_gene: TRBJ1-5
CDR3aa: CASSESGPGNQPQHF

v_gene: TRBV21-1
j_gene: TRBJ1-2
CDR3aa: CASTGTDLVFVGYTF

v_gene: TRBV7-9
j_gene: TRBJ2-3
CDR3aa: CASSSPFVDTQYF

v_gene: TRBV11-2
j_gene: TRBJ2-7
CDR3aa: CASSLDSGVHEQYF

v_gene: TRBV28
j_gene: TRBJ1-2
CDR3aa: CASSSWGGYGYTF

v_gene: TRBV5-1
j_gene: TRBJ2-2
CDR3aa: CASSLDQGASGELFF

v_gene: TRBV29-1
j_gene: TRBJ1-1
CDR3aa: CSVGEAGNTEAFF

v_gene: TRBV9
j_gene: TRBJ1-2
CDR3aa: CASGTGYGYTF

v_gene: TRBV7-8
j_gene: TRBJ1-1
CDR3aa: CASSHPGGVNTEAFF

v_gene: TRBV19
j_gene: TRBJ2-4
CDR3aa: CASSIKSRDRLAKNIQYF

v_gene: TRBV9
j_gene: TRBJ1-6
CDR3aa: CASGAGSSYNSPLHF

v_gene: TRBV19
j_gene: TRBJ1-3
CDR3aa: CASSRAISGNTIYF

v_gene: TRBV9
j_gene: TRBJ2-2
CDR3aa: CASSVGRGRTGELFF

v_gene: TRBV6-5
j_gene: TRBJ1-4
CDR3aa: CASSYGQGNEKLFF

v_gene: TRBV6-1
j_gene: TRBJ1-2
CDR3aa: CASSEARLSRGYGYTF

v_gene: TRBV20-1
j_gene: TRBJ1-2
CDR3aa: CSGWTEDGYTF

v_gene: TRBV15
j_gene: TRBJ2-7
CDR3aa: CATSRVGLAGRRYEQYF

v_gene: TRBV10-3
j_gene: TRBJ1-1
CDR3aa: CAISKRGPTEAFF

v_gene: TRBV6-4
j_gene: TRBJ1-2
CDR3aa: CASKGQGSGGYTF

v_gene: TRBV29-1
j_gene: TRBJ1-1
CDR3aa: CSVEDLRRGNTEAFF

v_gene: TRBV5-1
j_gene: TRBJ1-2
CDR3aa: CASSPGGGHGYTF

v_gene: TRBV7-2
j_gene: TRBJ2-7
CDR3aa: CASGTSGGVASYEQYF

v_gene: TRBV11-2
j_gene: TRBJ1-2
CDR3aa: CASSLSHALGYTF